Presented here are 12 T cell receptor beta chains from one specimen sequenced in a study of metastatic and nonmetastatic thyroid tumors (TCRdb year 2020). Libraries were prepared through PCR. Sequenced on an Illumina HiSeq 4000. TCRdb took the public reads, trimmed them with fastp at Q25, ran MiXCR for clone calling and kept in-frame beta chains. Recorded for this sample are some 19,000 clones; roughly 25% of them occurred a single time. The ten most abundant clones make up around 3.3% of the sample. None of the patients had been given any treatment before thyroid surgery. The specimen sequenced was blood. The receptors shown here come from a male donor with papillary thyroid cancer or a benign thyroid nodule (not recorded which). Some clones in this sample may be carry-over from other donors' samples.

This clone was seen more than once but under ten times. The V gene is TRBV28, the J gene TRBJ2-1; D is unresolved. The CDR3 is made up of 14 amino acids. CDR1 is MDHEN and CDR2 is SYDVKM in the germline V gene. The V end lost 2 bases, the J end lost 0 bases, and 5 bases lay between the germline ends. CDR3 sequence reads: CASSLDFSYNEQFF. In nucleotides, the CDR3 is TGTGCCAGCAGTTTAGACTTCTCCTACAATGAGCAGTTCTTC.

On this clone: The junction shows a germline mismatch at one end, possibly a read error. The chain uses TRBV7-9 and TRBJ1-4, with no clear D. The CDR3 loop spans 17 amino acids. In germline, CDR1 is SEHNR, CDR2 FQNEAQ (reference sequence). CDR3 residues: CVSSNGGIGATNEKLFF. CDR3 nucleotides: TGTGTCAGCAGCAATGGAGGAATTGGTGCAACTAATGAAAAACTGTTTTTT.

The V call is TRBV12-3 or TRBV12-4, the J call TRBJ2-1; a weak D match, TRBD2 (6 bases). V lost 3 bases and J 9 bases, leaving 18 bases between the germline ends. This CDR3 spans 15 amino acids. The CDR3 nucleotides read TGTGCCAGCAGTTTTCGGGCGCCCACCGGGGGTGAGCAGTTCTTC. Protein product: CASSFRAPTGGEQFF.

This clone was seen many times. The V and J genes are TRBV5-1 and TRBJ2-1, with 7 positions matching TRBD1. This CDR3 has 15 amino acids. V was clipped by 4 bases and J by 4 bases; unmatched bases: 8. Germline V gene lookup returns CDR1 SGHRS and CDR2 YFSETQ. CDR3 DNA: TGCGCCAGCAGCGGCTCCGGGACAGAGTACAATGAGCAGTTCTTC. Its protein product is CASSGSGTEYNEQFF.

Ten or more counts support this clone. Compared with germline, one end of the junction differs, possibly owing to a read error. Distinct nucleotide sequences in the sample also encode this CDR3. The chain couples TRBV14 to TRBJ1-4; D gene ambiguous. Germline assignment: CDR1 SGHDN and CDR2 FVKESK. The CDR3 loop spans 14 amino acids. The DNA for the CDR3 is TGTGCCAGCAGCCAAGAGGGATTCGGGGAAAAACTGTTTTTC. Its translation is CASSQEGFGEKLFF.

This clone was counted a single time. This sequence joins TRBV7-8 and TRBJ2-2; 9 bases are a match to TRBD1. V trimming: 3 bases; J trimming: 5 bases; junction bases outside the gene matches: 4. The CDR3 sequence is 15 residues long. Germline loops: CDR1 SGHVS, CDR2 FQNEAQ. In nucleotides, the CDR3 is TGTGCCAGCAGCTTCACAGGGGGCGGGACCGGGGAGCTGTTTTTT. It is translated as CASSFTGGGTGELFF.

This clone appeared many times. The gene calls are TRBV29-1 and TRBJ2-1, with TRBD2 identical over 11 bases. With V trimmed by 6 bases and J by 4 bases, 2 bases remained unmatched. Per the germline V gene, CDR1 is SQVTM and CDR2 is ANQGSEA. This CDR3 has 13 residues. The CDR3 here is CSVTSGVYNEQFF. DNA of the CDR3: TGCAGCGTGACTAGCGGGGTTTACAATGAGCAGTTCTTC.

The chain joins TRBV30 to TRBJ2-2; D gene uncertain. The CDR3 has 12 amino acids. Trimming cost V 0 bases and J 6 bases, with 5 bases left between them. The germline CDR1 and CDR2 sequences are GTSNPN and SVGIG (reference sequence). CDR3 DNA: TGTGCCTGGAGTGTGGTAGCCGGGGAGCTGTTTTTT. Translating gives CAWSVVAGELFF.

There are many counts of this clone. CDR3 in amino acids: CASKLSGSYSNQPQHF. The CDR3 DNA sequence: TGTGCCAGCAAACTGAGCGGCAGCTATAGCAATCAGCCCCAGCATTTT. The chain is built from TRBV2 and TRBJ1-5, with D hard to call. V gave up 7 bases and J gave up 0 bases, with 16 bases separating them. Germline V lookup: CDR1 SNHLY, CDR2 FYNNEI. CDR3 length: 16 amino acids.

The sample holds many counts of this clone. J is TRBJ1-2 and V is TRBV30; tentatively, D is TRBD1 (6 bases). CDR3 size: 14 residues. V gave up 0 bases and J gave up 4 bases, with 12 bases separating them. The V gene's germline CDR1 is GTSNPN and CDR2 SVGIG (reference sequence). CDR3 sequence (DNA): TGTGCCTGGAGTGTACCTGGGGGCCTCTATGGCTACACCTTC. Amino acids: CAWSVPGGLYGYTF.

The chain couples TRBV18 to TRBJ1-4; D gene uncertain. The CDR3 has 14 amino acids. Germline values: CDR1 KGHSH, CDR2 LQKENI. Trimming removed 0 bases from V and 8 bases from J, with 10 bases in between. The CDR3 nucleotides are TGTGCCAGCTCACCACCCCAGTTAGGAGAAAAACTGTTTTTT. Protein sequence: CASSPPQLGEKLFF.

In DNA, the CDR3 is TGCAGTGCTAGAGAGGGGGGCCCGCCCTATGGCTACACCTTC. This sequence encodes CSAREGGPPYGYTF. The rearrangement uses TRBV20-1 and TRBJ1-2; tentative D call: TRBD1 (6 bases). Germline CDR1 is DFQATT and CDR2 is SNEGSKA (reference sequence). The CDR3 extends over 14 amino acids. Trimming took off 0 bases at V and 4 bases at J, with 12 bases between the two ends.